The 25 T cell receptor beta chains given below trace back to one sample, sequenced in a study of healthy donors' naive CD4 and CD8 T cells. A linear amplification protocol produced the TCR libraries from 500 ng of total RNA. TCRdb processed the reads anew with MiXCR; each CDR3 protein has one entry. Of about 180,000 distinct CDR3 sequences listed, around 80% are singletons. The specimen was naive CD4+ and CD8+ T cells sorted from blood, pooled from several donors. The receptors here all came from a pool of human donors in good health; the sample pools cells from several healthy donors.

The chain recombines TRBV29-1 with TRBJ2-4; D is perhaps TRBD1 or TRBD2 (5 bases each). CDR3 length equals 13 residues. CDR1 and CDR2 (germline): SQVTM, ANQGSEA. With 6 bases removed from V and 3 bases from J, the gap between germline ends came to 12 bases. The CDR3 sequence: CSVWWDGKNIQYF. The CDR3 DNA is TGCAGCGTGTGGTGGGACGGCAAAAACATTCAGTACTTC.

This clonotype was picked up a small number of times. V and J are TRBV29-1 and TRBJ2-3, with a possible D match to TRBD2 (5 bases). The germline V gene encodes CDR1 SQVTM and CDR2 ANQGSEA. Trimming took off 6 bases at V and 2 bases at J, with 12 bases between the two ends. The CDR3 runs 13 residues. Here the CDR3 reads CSVVSDYTDTQYF. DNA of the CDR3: TGCAGCGTGGTTAGCGATTACACAGATACGCAGTATTTT.

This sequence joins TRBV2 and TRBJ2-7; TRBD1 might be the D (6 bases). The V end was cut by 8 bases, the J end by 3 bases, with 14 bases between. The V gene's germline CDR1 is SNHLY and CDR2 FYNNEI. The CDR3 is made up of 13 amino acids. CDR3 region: CASGNRDSYEQYF. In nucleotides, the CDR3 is TGTGCCAGCGGCAACAGGGATAGCTACGAGCAGTACTTC.

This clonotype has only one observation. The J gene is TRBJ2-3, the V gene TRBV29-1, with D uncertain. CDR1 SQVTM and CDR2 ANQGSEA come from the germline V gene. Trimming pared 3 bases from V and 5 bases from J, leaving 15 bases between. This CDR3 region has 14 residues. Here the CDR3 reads CSVEAAREEDTQYF. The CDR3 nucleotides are TGCAGCGTTGAGGCCGCCCGAGAAGAAGATACGCAGTATTTT.

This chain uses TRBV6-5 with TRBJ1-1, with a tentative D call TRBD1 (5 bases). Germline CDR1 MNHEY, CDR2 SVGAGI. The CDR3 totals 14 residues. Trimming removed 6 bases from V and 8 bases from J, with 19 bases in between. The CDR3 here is CASRLTAHGREAFF. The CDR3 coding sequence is TGTGCCAGCAGATTGACAGCGCACGGAAGAGAAGCTTTCTTT.

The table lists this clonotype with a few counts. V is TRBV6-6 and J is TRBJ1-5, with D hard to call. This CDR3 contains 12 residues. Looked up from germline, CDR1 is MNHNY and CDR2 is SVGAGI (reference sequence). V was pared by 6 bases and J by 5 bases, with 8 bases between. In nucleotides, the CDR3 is TGTGCCAGCAGACCTGGGGATCAGCCCCAGCATTTT. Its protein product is CASRPGDQPQHF.

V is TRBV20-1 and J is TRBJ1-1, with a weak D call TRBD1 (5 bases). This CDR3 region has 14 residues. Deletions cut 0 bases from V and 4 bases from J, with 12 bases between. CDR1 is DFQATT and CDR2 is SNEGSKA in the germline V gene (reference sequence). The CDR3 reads CSARDSQVFTEAFF. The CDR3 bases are TGCAGTGCTAGAGATTCACAGGTGTTCACTGAAGCTTTCTTT.

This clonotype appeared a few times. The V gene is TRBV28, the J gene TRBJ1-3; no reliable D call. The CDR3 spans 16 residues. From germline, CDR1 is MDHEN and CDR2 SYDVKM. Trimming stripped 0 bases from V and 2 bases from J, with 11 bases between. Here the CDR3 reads CASSLWVGGTGNTIYF. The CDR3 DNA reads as TGTGCCAGCAGTTTATGGGTGGGAGGGACTGGAAACACCATATATTTT.

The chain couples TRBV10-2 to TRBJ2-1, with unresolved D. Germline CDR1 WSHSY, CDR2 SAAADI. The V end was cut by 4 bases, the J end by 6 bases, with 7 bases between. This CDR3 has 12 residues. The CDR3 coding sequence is TGCGCCAGCAGTGTGGTTATCAATGAGCAGTTCTTC. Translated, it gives CASSVVINEQFF.

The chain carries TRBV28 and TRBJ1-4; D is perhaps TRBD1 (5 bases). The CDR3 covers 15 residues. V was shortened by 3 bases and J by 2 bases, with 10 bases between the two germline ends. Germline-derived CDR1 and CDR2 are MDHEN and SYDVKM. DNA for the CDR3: TGTGCCAGCAGTTTCGGCGGGGGGACTAATGAAAAACTGTTTTTT. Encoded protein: CASSFGGGTNEKLFF.

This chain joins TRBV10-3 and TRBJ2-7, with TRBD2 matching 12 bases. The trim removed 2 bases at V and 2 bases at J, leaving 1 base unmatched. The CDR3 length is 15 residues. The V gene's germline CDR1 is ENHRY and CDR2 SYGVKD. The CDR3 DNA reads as TGTGCCATCAGTGAGGGACTAGCGGGGACCTACGAGCAGTACTTC. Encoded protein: CAISEGLAGTYEQYF.

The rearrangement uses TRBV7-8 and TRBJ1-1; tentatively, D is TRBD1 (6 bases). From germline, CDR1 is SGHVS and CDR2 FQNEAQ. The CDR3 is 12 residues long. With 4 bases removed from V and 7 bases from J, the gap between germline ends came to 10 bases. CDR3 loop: CASSSVGGEAFF. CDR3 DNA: TGTGCCAGCAGCTCGGTAGGGGGTGAAGCTTTCTTT.

CDR3 in amino acids: CSVKRVDGTYEQYF. The DNA for the CDR3 is TGCAGCGTGAAAAGAGTCGACGGTACCTACGAGCAGTACTTC. The chain employs TRBV29-1 and TRBJ2-7; D gene uncertain. Germline V gives CDR1 SQVTM, CDR2 ANQGSEA. Trimming stripped 6 bases from V and 2 bases from J, with 17 bases between. This CDR3 region has 14 residues.

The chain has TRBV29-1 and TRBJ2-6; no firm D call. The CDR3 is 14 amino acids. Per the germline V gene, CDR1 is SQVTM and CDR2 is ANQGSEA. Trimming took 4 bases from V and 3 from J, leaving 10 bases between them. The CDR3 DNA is TGCAGCGTTGGTGCCTCGGATGGGGCCAACGTCCTGACTTTC. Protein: CSVGASDGANVLTF.

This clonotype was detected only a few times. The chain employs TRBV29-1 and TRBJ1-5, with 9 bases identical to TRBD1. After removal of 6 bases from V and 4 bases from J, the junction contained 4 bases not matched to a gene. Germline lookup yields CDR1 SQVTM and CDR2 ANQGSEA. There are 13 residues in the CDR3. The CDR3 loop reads CSVTGQGNQPQHF. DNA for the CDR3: TGCAGCGTGACGGGACAGGGAAATCAGCCCCAGCATTTT.

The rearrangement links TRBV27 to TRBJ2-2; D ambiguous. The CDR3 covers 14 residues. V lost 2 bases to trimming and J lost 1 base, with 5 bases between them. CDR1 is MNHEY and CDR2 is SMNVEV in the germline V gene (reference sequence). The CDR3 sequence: CASSLVLNTGELFF. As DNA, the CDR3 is TGTGCCAGCAGTTTAGTCCTGAACACCGGGGAGCTGTTTTTT.

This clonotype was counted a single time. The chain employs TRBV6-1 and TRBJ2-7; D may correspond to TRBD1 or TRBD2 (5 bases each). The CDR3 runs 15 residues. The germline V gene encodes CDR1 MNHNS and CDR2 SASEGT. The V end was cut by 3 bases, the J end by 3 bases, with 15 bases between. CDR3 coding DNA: TGTGCCAGCAGTGAGACGGGGTGGACACTCTACGAGCAGTACTTC. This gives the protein CASSETGWTLYEQYF.

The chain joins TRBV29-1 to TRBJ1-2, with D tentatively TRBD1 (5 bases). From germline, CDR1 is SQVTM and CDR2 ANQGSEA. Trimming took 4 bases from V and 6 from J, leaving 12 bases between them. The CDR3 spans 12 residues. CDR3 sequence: CSVGRALNGYTF. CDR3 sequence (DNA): TGCAGCGTTGGCAGGGCCCTGAATGGCTACACCTTC.

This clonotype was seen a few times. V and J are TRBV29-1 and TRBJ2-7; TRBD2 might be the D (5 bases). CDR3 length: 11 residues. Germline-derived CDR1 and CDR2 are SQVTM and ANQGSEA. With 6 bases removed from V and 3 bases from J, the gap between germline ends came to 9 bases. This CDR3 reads CSVDYSYEQYF. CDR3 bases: TGCAGCGTCGACTACAGCTACGAGCAGTACTTC.

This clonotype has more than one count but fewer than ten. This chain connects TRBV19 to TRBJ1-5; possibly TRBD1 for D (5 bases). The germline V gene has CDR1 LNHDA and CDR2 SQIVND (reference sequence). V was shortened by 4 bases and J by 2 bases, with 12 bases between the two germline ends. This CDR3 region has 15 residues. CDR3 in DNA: TGTGCCAGTAGTACGACAGCCATAGGCAATCAGCCCCAGCATTTT. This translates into CASSTTAIGNQPQHF.

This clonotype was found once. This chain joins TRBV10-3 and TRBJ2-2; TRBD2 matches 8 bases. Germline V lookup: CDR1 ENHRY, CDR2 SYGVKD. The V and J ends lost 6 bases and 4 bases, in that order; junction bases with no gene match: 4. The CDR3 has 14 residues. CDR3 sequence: CAIREREITGELFF. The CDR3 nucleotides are TGTGCCATCAGGGAGCGGGAGATCACCGGGGAGCTGTTTTTT.

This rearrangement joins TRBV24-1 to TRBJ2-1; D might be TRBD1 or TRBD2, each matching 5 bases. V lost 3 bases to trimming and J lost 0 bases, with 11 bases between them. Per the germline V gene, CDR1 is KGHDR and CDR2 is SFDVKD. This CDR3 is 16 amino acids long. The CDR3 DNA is TGTGCCACCAGTGATGGGACCGCAAGCTCCTACAATGAGCAGTTCTTC. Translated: CATSDGTASSYNEQFF.

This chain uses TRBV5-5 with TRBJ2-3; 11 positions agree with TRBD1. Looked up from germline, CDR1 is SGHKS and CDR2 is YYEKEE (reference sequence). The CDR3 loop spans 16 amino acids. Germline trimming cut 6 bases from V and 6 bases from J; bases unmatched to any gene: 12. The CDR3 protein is CASTLVGQGVGDTQYF. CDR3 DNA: TGTGCCAGCACCCTAGTGGGACAGGGGGTTGGGGATACGCAGTATTTT.

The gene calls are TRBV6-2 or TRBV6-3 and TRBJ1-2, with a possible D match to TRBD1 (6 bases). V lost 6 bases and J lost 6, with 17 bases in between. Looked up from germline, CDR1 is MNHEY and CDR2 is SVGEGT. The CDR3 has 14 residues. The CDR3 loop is CASRATGSVDGYTF. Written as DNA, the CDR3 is TGTGCCAGCAGGGCGACAGGCTCAGTCGATGGCTACACCTTC.

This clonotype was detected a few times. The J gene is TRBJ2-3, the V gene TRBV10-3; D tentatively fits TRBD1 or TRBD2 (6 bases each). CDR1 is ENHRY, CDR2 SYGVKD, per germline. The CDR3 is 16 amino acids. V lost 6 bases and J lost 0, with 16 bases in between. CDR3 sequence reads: CAISTLTGRSTDTQYF. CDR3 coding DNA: TGTGCCATCAGCACCCTTACAGGGAGGAGCACAGATACGCAGTATTTT.